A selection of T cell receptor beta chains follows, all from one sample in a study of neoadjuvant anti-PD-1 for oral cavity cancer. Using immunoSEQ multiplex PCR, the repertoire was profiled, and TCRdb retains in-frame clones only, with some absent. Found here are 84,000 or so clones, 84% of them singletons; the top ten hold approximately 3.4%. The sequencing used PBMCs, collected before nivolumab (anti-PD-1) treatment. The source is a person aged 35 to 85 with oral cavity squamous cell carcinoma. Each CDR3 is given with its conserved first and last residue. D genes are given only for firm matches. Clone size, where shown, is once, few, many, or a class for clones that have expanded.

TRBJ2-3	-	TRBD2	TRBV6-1	TGTGCCAGCAGTGAAGGCGGGACTAGCGGGAGTCGGTCAGATACGCAGTATTTT	CASSEGGTSGSRSDTQYF
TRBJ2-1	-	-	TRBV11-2	TGTGCCAGCAGCTTAGTTTCTGTAGAAAATGAGCAGTTCTTC	CASSLVSVENEQFF
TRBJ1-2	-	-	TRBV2	TGTGCCAGCAGTGAAGATGGACGATATTATGGCTACACCTTC	CASSEDGRYYGYTF
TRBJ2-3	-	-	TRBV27	TGTGCCAGCAGTTCACGTGAAGGAGATACGCAGTATTTT	CASSSREGDTQYF
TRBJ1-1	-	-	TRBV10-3	TGTGCCATCAGTGAGGGTTGGACTGAAGCTTTCTTT	CAISEGWTEAFF
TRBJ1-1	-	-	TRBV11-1	TGTGCCAGCAGCTTAGGTAGCAACACTGAAGCTTTCTTT	CASSLGSNTEAFF
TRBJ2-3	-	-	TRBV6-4	TGTGCCAGCAGTGAGTTCGTCGGCGCAGATACGCAGTATTTT	CASSEFVGADTQYF
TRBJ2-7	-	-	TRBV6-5	TGTGCCAGCAGTACTGGGACTCGTGGCGAGCAGTACTTC	CASSTGTRGEQYF
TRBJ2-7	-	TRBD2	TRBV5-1	TGCGCCAGCAGACCCGGACTAGCGGGAGGGGTCCACGAGCAGTACTTC	CASRPGLAGGVHEQYF
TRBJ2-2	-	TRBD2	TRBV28	TGTGCGAATAGCGGGAGTGCCGGGGAGCTGTTTTTT	CANSGSAGELFF
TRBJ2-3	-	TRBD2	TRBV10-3	TGTGCCATCAGTGGGGGACTAGCGGGAGCAGATACGCAGTATTTT	CAISGGLAGADTQYF
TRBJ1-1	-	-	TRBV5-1	TGCGCCAGCAGCTTGGATCTCCGGGACAATGAAGCTTTCTTT	CASSLDLRDNEAFF
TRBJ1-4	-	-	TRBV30	TGTGCCTGGAGTGTAATGGGGGCGGCTCTAGAAAAACTGTTTTTT	CAWSVMGAALEKLFF
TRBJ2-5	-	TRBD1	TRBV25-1	TGTGCCAGCAGTAGTAAGGGGGCAGGAGAGACCCAGTACTTC	CASSSKGAGETQYF
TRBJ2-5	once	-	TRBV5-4	TGTGCCAGCAGCCGGGATGGGGGCCTCCGAGAGACCCAGTACTTC	CASSRDGGLRETQYF
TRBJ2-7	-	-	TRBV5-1	TGCGCCAGCAGCTTCGGGCCCGACTACGAGCAGTACTTC	CASSFGPDYEQYF
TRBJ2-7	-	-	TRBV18	TGTGCCAGCTCACCAACGACCACGCCCGGCGGCGAGCAGTACTTC	CASSPTTTPGGEQYF
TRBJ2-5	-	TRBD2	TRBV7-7	TGTGCTAGCAGCCTACTAGCGGGGCAAGAGACCCAGTACTTC	CASSLLAGQETQYF
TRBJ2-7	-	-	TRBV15	TGTGCCCCCCAGAGGTGCGGGGACACCTACGAGCAGTACTTC	CAPQRCGDTYEQYF
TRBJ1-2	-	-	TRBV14	TGTGCCAGCAGCCAGGTGGCGAGTAGCTACACCTTC	CASSQVASSYTF
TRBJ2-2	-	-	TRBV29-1	TGCAGCGTTGGGGGCGGGCCGAACACCGGGGAGCTGTTTTTT	CSVGGGPNTGELFF
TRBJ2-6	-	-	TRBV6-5	TGTGCCAGCAGTTACGGGTCAGGTAATGGGGCCAACGTCCTGACTTTC	CASSYGSGNGANVLTF